This paragraph reports one T cell receptor (beta chain). This entry comes from a study of shared clonotypes between healthy human individuals. Some clones are missing from TCRdb's copy, which holds only in-frame ones; the method was immunoSEQ multiplex PCR. The sample holds about 2.2 million clones, under 95% seen once. Selected positively for CCR7 and CD45RO-negative, naive CD8 cells excluded terminally differentiated effector memory CD45RA+ cells. Sequencing input: naive CD8+ T cells from PBMCs. The origin of this receptor is a man younger than 30 in good health. Some clones in this sample may be carry-over from other donors' samples.

The DNA of the CDR3 is TGTGCCAGTAGTATTGTTGGCAGTTCAAAAAATCAGCCCCAGCATTTT. As protein: CASSIVGSSKNQPQHF. The chain carries TRBV19 and TRBJ1-5, with unresolved D. This CDR3 comprises 16 residues. CDR1 is LNHDA and CDR2 is SQIVND in the germline V gene (reference sequence). Deletions cut 3 bases from V and 4 bases from J, with 16 bases between.